This paragraph covers one T cell receptor (beta chain) sequence. What it binds is not known. This specimen belongs to a study of T cells expressing NK-cell markers. Study as a whole: It was from sorted CD3+CD56+NKG2C+, CD3+CD56+NKG2C- and CD3+CD56-NKG2C+ T cells that TCR beta repertoires came.

Study conclusions and caveats: Similarly, these clonotypes led the CD3+CD56-NKG2C+ fraction as well in a few donors.

The length of the CDR3 is 12 residues. CDR1 DFQATT and CDR2 SNEGSKA come from the germline V gene (reference sequence). Reprocessing the 5' RACE reads, TCRdb reports a single entry for every CDR3 protein and omits DNA. Recorded for this sample: some 500,000 distinct CDR3 sequences. This receptor was identified in a woman in her fifties or sixties in good health. V is TRBV20-1 and J is TRBJ2-1. Sequences were obtained from blood T cells: a sorted CD56 or NKG2C T cell subset, CD4+ or CD8+ T cells, or bulk PBMC T cells (not recorded which). CDR3 sequence: CSARDAMRGQFF.